A single sample gave rise to the 2 T cell receptor beta chains below, sequenced in a study of blood T cell repertoires in COVID-19. Profiled with immunoSEQ multiplex PCR; TCRdb holds only in-frame clones, not every one. The table shows about 170,000 clones, with almost 85% occurring only once. The sequenced material came from peripheral blood. These receptors all stem from a woman aged 80 or older with COVID-19, enrolled during active disease.

The chain has TRBV29-1 and TRBJ2-3, with 12 nucleotides matching TRBD2. The CDR3 runs 18 residues. Looked up from germline, CDR1 is SQVTM and CDR2 is ANQGSEA. With V trimmed by 7 bases and J by 1 base, 15 bases remained unmatched. The CDR3 is CSDIPRLAGELRTDTQYF. The CDR3 DNA is TGCAGCGACATCCCCAGACTAGCGGGGGAACTCCGCACAGATACGCAGTATTTT.

CDR3 amino acids: CASSIRDSGGYTF. The CDR3 coding sequence is TGTGCCAGTAGTATCCGGGACAGTGGCGGCTACACCTTC. This chain links TRBV19 with TRBJ1-2; 7 bases fit TRBD1. The length of the CDR3 is 13 residues. Germline values: CDR1 LNHDA, CDR2 SQIVND (reference sequence). V shed 3 bases, J shed 8 bases, and the junction held 6 bases outside the gene matches.